These 21 T cell receptor beta chains were sequenced from one sample in a study of T-cell memory formation after mild COVID-19. TCRdb reprocessed the 5' RACE reads with MiXCR, giving one entry per CDR3 protein. The sample yields roughly 350,000 distinct CDR3 sequences, 25% to 30% seen once. Sample: PBMCs or a T cell subset sorted from them (not recorded which). Receptors were obtained from an adult woman who had mild COVID-19 (a few samples of this study predate the infection). Cell type and time point are not known.

Only a few counts were recorded for this clonotype. V and J are TRBV29-1 and TRBJ2-1, with a possible D match to TRBD2 (6 bases). This CDR3 has 13 residues. V was clipped by 4 bases and J by 8 bases, with 15 bases between them. Germline CDR1 is SQVTM and CDR2 is ANQGSEA. CDR3 sequence reads: CSVGGETVHEQFF. The CDR3 region has the DNA TGCAGCGTTGGGGGGGAAACGGTTCATGAGCAGTTCTTC.

This clonotype was observed a handful of times. This chain connects TRBV7-8 to TRBJ2-7; D possibly matches TRBD1 or TRBD2 (5 bases each). This CDR3 is built from 17 residues. Germline V gene data show CDR1 as SGHVS and CDR2 as FQNEAQ. V lost 0 bases to trimming and J lost 6 bases, with 21 bases between them. CDR3 amino acids: CASSLASQVRELSEQYF. The DNA for the CDR3 is TGTGCCAGCAGCTTAGCGAGCCAGGTCAGGGAGCTCTCCGAGCAGTACTTC.

Note on this clonotype: This sequence may be a read error, since a much larger clone differs from it by one base. The rearrangement joins TRBV29-1 to TRBJ1-1, with D possibly TRBD1 on 5 matching bases. The CDR3 extends over 14 amino acids. Trimming removed 5 bases from V and 1 base from J, with 14 bases in between. The germline V gene encodes CDR1 SQVTM and CDR2 ANQGSEA. The CDR3 region is CSVRSTGGNTEAFF. CDR3 DNA sequence: TGCAGCGTTCGGAGCACAGGTGGGAACACTGAAGCTTTCTTT.

In its sample, this clonotype was seen a few times. The genes are TRBV5-5 and TRBJ2-1; D is unclear. There are 13 residues in the CDR3. V was pared by 0 bases and J by 2 bases, with 3 bases between. The germline gives CDR1 SGHKS, CDR2 YYEKEE (reference sequence). Here the CDR3 reads CASSLGAYNEQFF. For the CDR3, the DNA is TGTGCCAGCAGCTTGGGCGCCTACAATGAGCAGTTCTTC. The entire variable domain, with the rest obtained from reference TRBV5-5 and TRBJ2-1, is as follows: DAGVTQSPTHLIKTRGQQVTLRCSPISGHKSVSWYQQVLGQGPQFIFQYYEKEERGRGNFPDRFSARQFPNYSSELNVNALLLGDSALYLCASSLGAYNEQFFGPGTRLTVL.

The chain joins TRBV4-1 to TRBJ1-1, with D unclear. CDR1 MGHRA and CDR2 YSYEKL come from the germline V gene. Trimming took 5 bases from V and 1 from J, leaving 17 bases between them. The CDR3 consists of 16 residues. The CDR3 is CASSKGFGVENTEAFF. In DNA form, the CDR3 reads TGCGCCAGCAGCAAAGGCTTCGGGGTAGAGAACACTGAAGCTTTCTTT.

The rearrangement joins TRBV6-5 to TRBJ2-3; maybe TRBD1 (5 bases). Looked up from germline, CDR1 is MNHEY and CDR2 is SVGAGI. The CDR3 consists of 13 residues. Trimming cost V 5 bases and J 3 bases, with 9 bases left between them. CDR3 loop: CASSIAGTDTQYF. The CDR3 bases are TGTGCCAGCAGTATCGCAGGGACAGATACGCAGTATTTT.

This clonotype was seen a handful of times. The chain combines TRBV7-2 with TRBJ2-3; D remains ambiguous. Deletions cut 0 bases from V and 6 bases from J, with 13 bases between. The CDR3 has 15 residues. CDR1 and CDR2 from the germline V gene are SGHTA and FQGNSA. The DNA for the CDR3 is TGTGCCAGCAGCTTAGCCCGTGTATTTTGGGATACGCAGTATTTT. Amino acid sequence: CASSLARVFWDTQYF. Supplemented by reference TRBV7-2 and TRBJ2-3, the full variable domain reads GAGVSQSPSNKVTEKGKDVELRCDPISGHTALYWYRQSLGQGLEFLIYFQGNSAPDKSGLPSDRFSAERTGGSVSTLTIQRTQQEDSAVYLCASSLARVFWDTQYFGPGTRLTVL.

This clonotype was observed a few times. The genes are TRBV5-1 and TRBJ1-1, with D possibly matching TRBD1 (5 bases). The germline gives CDR1 SGHRS, CDR2 YFSETQ. V was trimmed by 0 bases and J by 1 base, leaving 19 bases between them. There are 18 residues in the CDR3. In nucleotides, the CDR3 is TGCGCCAGCAGCTTGGTTTGGTCGAGGGGCAGATCGAACACTGAAGCTTTCTTT. Translating it yields CASSLVWSRGRSNTEAFF.

This clonotype was seen a few times. This chain joins TRBV18 and TRBJ2-5; 13 nucleotides match TRBD2. V lost 4 bases and J lost 3; bases outside the gene matches: 5. Germline CDR1 reads KGHSH; CDR2 reads LQKENI. This CDR3 is built from 16 residues. The CDR3 DNA follows: TGTGCCAGCTCACAATGGACTAGCGGGGGCGAAGAGACCCAGTACTTC. Encoded protein: CASSQWTSGGEETQYF.

CDR3 loop: CAISRQANYGYTF. In DNA, the CDR3 is TGTGCCATCAGTCGACAGGCTAACTATGGCTACACCTTC. The genes are TRBV10-3 and TRBJ1-2, with D maybe TRBD1 (6 bases). This CDR3 has 13 residues. The germline V and J ends were trimmed by 5 bases and 0 bases, with 7 bases remaining between them. Germline assignment: CDR1 ENHRY and CDR2 SYGVKD.

The rearrangement uses TRBV9 and TRBJ2-1; tentatively, D is TRBD1 or TRBD2 (6 bases each). Trimming stripped 0 bases from V and 8 bases from J, with 15 bases between. Germline V gene data show CDR1 as SGDLS and CDR2 as YYNGEE. CDR3 length: 15 residues. The CDR3 region has the DNA TGTGCCAGCAGCGTAGGAGGCGGGAAGGGGGATGAGCAGTTCTTC. It translates to CASSVGGGKGDEQFF. The variable domain in full, completed from reference TRBV9 and TRBJ2-1, reads DSGVTQTPKHLITATGQRVTLRCSPRSGDLSVYWYQQSLDQGLQFLIQYYNGEERAKGNILERFSAQQFPDLHSELNLSSLELGDSALYFCASSVGGGKGDEQFFGPGTRLTVL.

The J gene is TRBJ2-1, the V gene TRBV7-9; 8 bases fit TRBD1. CDR1 is SEHNR and CDR2 is FQNEAQ in the germline V gene (reference sequence). This CDR3 is 13 amino acids long. V lost 5 bases, J lost 9 bases, and 6 bases stayed unmatched. In nucleotides, the CDR3 is TGTGCCAGCAGCCCCCAGGGGGCGGGTGAGCAGTTCTTC. It codes for CASSPQGAGEQFF.

The chain recombines TRBV20-1 with TRBJ1-6; D ambiguous. With 6 bases removed from V and 1 base from J, the gap between germline ends came to 13 bases. The CDR3 is 15 residues long. Germline CDR1 and CDR2: DFQATT and SNEGSKA (reference sequence). CDR3 amino acids: CSAREGGSYNSPLHF. In DNA, the CDR3 is TGCAGTGCCCGAGAGGGTGGGTCCTATAATTCACCCCTCCACTTT.

The chain couples TRBV20-1 to TRBJ2-3; 14 bases fit TRBD2. Germline CDR1 reads DFQATT; CDR2 reads SNEGSKA (reference sequence). V gave up 5 bases and J gave up 6 bases; unmatched junction bases: 7. This CDR3 has 15 residues. Here the CDR3 DNA reads TGCAGTGCTGAGGGGACTAGCGGGAGAAGGGATACGCAGTATTTT. It is translated as CSAEGTSGRRDTQYF.

The chain has TRBV2 and TRBJ2-2, with D unclear. From germline, CDR1 is SNHLY and CDR2 FYNNEI. The CDR3 covers 12 residues. The V gene lost 3 bases and the J gene lost 7 bases, with 6 bases spanning the gap. The CDR3 sequence: CASSDTVGELFF. The CDR3 nucleotides read TGTGCCAGCAGTGACACGGTCGGGGAGCTGTTTTTT.

V gene TRBV28 combines with J gene TRBJ2-5; the D gene could be TRBD1 or TRBD2 (5 bases each). Per the germline V gene, CDR1 is MDHEN and CDR2 is SYDVKM. With 1 base removed from V and 2 bases from J, the gap between germline ends came to 17 bases. The CDR3 contains 17 residues. DNA for the CDR3: TGTGCCAGCAGTTTATTGGGACCCGGGACGGGACAAGAGACCCAGTACTTC. Residues: CASSLLGPGTGQETQYF.

This chain links TRBV29-1 with TRBJ1-4; 11 bases match TRBD1. The CDR3 covers 13 residues. The V segment lost 7 bases and the J segment 6 bases; nucleotides outside the gene matches: 4. CDR1 and CDR2 from the germline V gene are SQVTM and ANQGSEA. DNA for the CDR3: TGCAGCGGTGGACAGGGGGCATATGAAAAACTGTTTTTT. Translating it yields CSGGQGAYEKLFF.

This sequence joins TRBV19 and TRBJ2-2; 12 nucleotides agree with TRBD2. CDR3 length: 17 residues. V lost 3 bases, J lost 4 bases, and 6 bases stayed unmatched. Germline V gene lookup returns CDR1 LNHDA and CDR2 SQIVND (reference sequence). The CDR3 sequence: CASSISSGGAVTGELFF. The CDR3 coding sequence is TGTGCCAGTAGTATTTCTAGCGGGGGGGCCGTCACCGGGGAGCTGTTTTTT.

The gene calls are TRBV11-2 and TRBJ2-3; D uncertain. CDR1 is SGHAT, CDR2 FQNNGV, per germline. The CDR3 spans 15 residues. V lost 6 bases and J 3 bases, leaving 16 bases between the germline ends. CDR3 region: CASRTGRRETDTQYF. The CDR3, as DNA: TGTGCCAGCAGGACCGGACGCCGAGAAACAGATACGCAGTATTTT.

V gene TRBV7-9 combines with J gene TRBJ1-1; no definite D call. V was clipped by 2 bases and J by 1 base, with 11 bases between them. CDR1 and CDR2 (germline): SEHNR, FQNEAQ (reference sequence). There are 15 residues in the CDR3. Here the CDR3 reads CASSLLGGANTEAFF. The CDR3 DNA reads as TGTGCCAGCAGCTTATTAGGAGGAGCGAACACTGAAGCTTTCTTT.

The rearrangement joins TRBV24-1 to TRBJ2-5; maybe TRBD2 (6 bases). The CDR3 has 16 residues. In germline, CDR1 is KGHDR, CDR2 SFDVKD. V lost 4 bases and J 3 bases, leaving 17 bases between the germline ends. The DNA of the CDR3 is TGTGCCACCAGTGAGTATCCGGGGGAGGCCGAAGAGACCCAGTACTTC. Residues: CATSEYPGEAEETQYF.